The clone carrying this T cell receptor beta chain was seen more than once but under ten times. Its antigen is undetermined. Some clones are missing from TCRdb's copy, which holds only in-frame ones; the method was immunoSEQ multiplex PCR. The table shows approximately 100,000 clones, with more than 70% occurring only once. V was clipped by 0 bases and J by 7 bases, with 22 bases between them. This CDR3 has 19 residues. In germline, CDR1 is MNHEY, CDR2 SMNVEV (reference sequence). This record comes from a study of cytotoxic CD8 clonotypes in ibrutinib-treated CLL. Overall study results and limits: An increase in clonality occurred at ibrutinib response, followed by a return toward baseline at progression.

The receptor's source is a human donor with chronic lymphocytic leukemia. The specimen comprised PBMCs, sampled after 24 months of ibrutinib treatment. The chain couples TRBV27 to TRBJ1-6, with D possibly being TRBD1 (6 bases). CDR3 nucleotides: TGTGCCAGCAGTTTATCGTGGCGCGGCGCGGGGGCTGACAATTCACCCCTCCACTTT. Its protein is CASSLSWRGAGADNSPLHF.